This T cell receptor beta chain was identified in a study of identical twins. This clonotype was counted only a few times. Its antigen is as yet unknown. Germline assignment: CDR1 SGHAT and CDR2 FQNNGV. With 4 bases clipped from V and 1 base from J, the junction kept 9 bases outside the gene matches. The CDR3 loop spans 17 amino acids. Regarding the study as a whole: Invariant T cells like MAIT and iNKT could partly confound the zero-insertion analyses.

Unique molecular identifiers were present on cDNA, and template switching added a universal primer site. TCRdb redid the calling of the 5' RACE reads with MiXCR, one entry per CDR3 protein. This table holds some 1,600,000 distinct CDR3 sequences, around 33% found once. The receptor was isolated from a newborn girl in good health. The V and J genes are TRBV11-2 and TRBJ2-4, with 8 bases fitting TRBD1. Sequencing was done on a sample of cord blood. The CDR3 sequence: CASSSPWDRRAKNIQYF. The CDR3 nucleotides are TGTGCCAGCAGCTCCCCGTGGGACAGGAGGGCCAAAAACATTCAGTACTTC.